Listed here are 29 T cell receptor beta chains from one sample, sequenced in a study of cytomegalovirus exposure and HLA in healthy donors. The PCR made use of 60 Vbeta and 13 Jbeta primers. Profiling relied on immunoSEQ multiplex PCR, and the TCRdb table lists in-frame clones only, not all of them. In the table there are roughly 140,000 clones, over 60% of which are singletons. Material for sequencing was PBMCs. The receptors here all came from a man aged 35-49 years in good health and CMV-seronegative.

This clone came up a few times. The rearrangement uses TRBV4-1 and TRBJ1-1; no clear D. Trimming removed 2 bases at V and 1 base at J, with 8 bases between. The germline V gene encodes CDR1 MGHRA and CDR2 YSYEKL. The CDR3 sequence is 14 residues long. CDR3 nucleotides: TGCGCCAGCAGCCAATTTTCGAGGAACACTGAAGCTTTCTTT. It encodes CASSQFSRNTEAFF.

To note about this clone: The junction and the germline gene differ at one end; a read error may be behind it. This chain uses TRBV7-2 with TRBJ2-7, with TRBD1 matching over 7 bases. The CDR3 is made up of 15 amino acids. The germline V gene has CDR1 SGHTA and CDR2 FQGNSA. The CDR3 region has the DNA TGTGCCAGCAGCTTATCAACAGGGGTCAGCTACGGGCAGTACTTC. This sequence encodes CASSLSTGVSYGQYF.

The chain uses TRBV5-4 and TRBJ2-5, with D maybe TRBD2 (6 bases). V was trimmed by 3 bases and J by 4 bases, leaving 19 bases between them. This CDR3 is 16 amino acids long. Per the germline V gene, CDR1 is SGHNT and CDR2 is YYREEE (reference sequence). CDR3 amino acids: CASSSSRRAGPETQYF. The CDR3 DNA is TGTGCCAGCAGCTCAAGCCGGAGGGCAGGACCAGAGACCCAGTACTTC.

The chain employs TRBV6-5 and TRBJ2-7; possibly TRBD1 for D (6 bases). Trimming removed 3 bases at V and 5 bases at J, with 20 bases between. This CDR3 region has 16 residues. CDR1 is MNHEY and CDR2 is SVGAGI in the germline V gene. CDR3: CASSYVRQERKNEQYF. The CDR3 region has the DNA TGTGCCAGCAGTTATGTACGACAGGAAAGGAAGAACGAGCAGTACTTC.

The rearrangement joins TRBV5-1 to TRBJ1-2; D unclear. V lost 4 bases and J lost 4, with 11 bases in between. CDR3 length: 13 amino acids. Per germline, CDR1 SGHRS and CDR2 YFSETQ. In nucleotides, the CDR3 is TGCGCCAGCAGCCCTAGACCGTCCTATGGCTACACCTTC. This gives the protein CASSPRPSYGYTF. Full variable domain (missing parts from reference TRBV5-1 and TRBJ1-2): KAGVTQTPRYLIKTRGQQVTLSCSPISGHRSVSWYQQTPGQGLQFLFEYFSETQRNKGNFPGRFSGRQFSNSRSEMNVSTLELGDSALYLCASSPRPSYGYTFGSGTRLTVV.

This clone was found a few times. The rearrangement joins TRBV7-2 to TRBJ1-2; the D is unclear. The CDR3 sequence is 12 residues long. Germline loops: CDR1 SGHTA, CDR2 FQGNSA. V shed 3 bases and J shed 6 bases, with 8 bases lying between them. The CDR3 region is CASSFSGDGYTF. The CDR3 region has the DNA TGTGCCAGCAGCTTTTCCGGGGATGGCTACACCTTC.

The V gene is TRBV4-1, the J gene TRBJ1-1; 7 nucleotides align to TRBD1. The CDR3 consists of 15 residues. The V segment lost 0 bases and the J segment 11 bases; nucleotides outside the gene matches: 12. Looked up from germline, CDR1 is MGHRA and CDR2 is YSYEKL. DNA of the CDR3: TGCGCCAGCAGCCAAGAAGGGGGACAGACCTTTGGGGCTTTCTTT. Translated, it gives CASSQEGGQTFGAFF.

This clone has just one count. V usage is TRBV4-3 and J usage is TRBJ2-1; 7 nucleotides match TRBD2. The CDR3 covers 17 residues. The V and J ends lost 0 bases and 10 bases, in that order; junction bases with no gene match: 15. Looked up from germline, CDR1 is LGHNA and CDR2 is YSLEER. Written as DNA, the CDR3 is TGCGCCAGCAGCCAAGAGGCGCCAGCGGGAAGGGAAGAGGAGCAGTTCTTC. This translates into CASSQEAPAGREEEQFF.

J is TRBJ2-5 and V is TRBV2; tentative D call: TRBD1 (5 bases). The CDR3 spans 14 residues. The germline V gene has CDR1 SNHLY and CDR2 FYNNEI. The germline V and J ends were trimmed by 1 base and 2 bases, with 8 bases remaining between them. The CDR3 region has the DNA TGTGCCAGCAGTGAAGGGACATATCAAGAGACCCAGTACTTC. Residues: CASSEGTYQETQYF.

The chain recombines TRBV18 with TRBJ2-7; tentatively, D is TRBD1 (5 bases). Germline CDR1 is KGHSH and CDR2 is LQKENI. The CDR3 extends over 14 amino acids. V was trimmed by 2 bases and J by 3 bases, leaving 11 bases between them. The CDR3 region is CASSPGQGDYEQYF. DNA of the CDR3: TGTGCCAGCTCACCAGGTCAGGGTGACTACGAGCAGTACTTC.

The chain recombines TRBV7-2 with TRBJ2-7; TRBD2 aligns across 13 bases. The J segment lost 4 bases and the V segment lost 0 bases, leaving 9 bases of the junction unmatched. The CDR3 has 18 residues. Germline loops: CDR1 SGHTA, CDR2 FQGNSA. The CDR3 bases are TGTGCCAGCAGCTTAGCTATCCTCACTAGCGGGAGGGGGTACGAGCAGTACTTC. Translating it yields CASSLAILTSGRGYEQYF.

The V and J genes are TRBV6-6 and TRBJ2-3; no definite D call. V shed 6 bases and J shed 0 bases, with 13 bases lying between them. This CDR3 spans 15 amino acids. The germline V gene has CDR1 MNHNY and CDR2 SVGAGI (reference sequence). As DNA, the CDR3 is TGTGCCAGCAGGAGAAGAGGCGTGAGCACAGATACGCAGTATTTT. Translating it yields CASRRRGVSTDTQYF.

The gene calls are TRBV2 and TRBJ2-7; 8 bases align to TRBD2. Germline CDR1 and CDR2: SNHLY and FYNNEI. The ends lost 1 base at V and 4 bases at J; junction bases unmatched: 6. The CDR3 spans 15 residues. The CDR3 nucleotides read TGTGCCAGCAGTGAAGGGACTAGCTACCAGTACGAGCAGTACTTC. It is translated as CASSEGTSYQYEQYF.

This clone was seen more than once but under ten times. The J gene is TRBJ1-2, the V gene TRBV2; 9 bases are shared with TRBD1. Germline V gives CDR1 SNHLY, CDR2 FYNNEI. Trimming removed 5 bases from V and 5 bases from J; junction bases left unmatched: 3. This CDR3 region has 13 residues. The CDR3 DNA reads TGTGCCAGCAGTACGGGACAGGGATATGGCTACACCTTC. Translating it yields CASSTGQGYGYTF.

The chain uses TRBV7-9 and TRBJ1-4, with D possibly matching TRBD1 (5 bases). This CDR3 comprises 14 residues. Trimming removed 0 bases from V and 10 bases from J, with 12 bases in between. Germline CDR1 is SEHNR and CDR2 is FQNEAQ (reference sequence). CDR3 loop: CASSLAGGDGKLFF. In nucleotides, the CDR3 is TGTGCCAGCAGCTTAGCAGGAGGGGATGGAAAACTGTTTTTT.

The V and J genes are TRBV27 and TRBJ2-2; D gene unclear. Per germline, CDR1 MNHEY and CDR2 SMNVEV (reference sequence). V was shortened by 2 bases and J by 5 bases, with 6 bases between the two germline ends. The CDR3 is made up of 13 amino acids. The CDR3 nucleotides are TGTGCCAGCAGTTTAGGGCGTACCGGGGAGCTGTTTTTT. Its translation: CASSLGRTGELFF.

With regard to this clone: An end of the junction differs from the germline gene, which may be a read error. This chain uses TRBV2 with TRBJ1-5; the D gene is possibly TRBD1 (5 bases). Germline V gene data show CDR1 as SNHLY and CDR2 as FYNNEI. The CDR3 has 15 residues. For the CDR3, the DNA is TGTGCCAGCAGTGGACGGGGGGATAGCAATCAGCCCCAGAATTTT. It specifies CASSGRGDSNQPQNF.

The rearrangement joins TRBV7-8 to TRBJ2-7; the D is unclear. Trimming removed 3 bases at V and 2 bases at J, with 8 bases between. This CDR3 spans 13 amino acids. Germline values: CDR1 SGHVS, CDR2 FQNEAQ. CDR3 sequence: CASSFSSAYEQYF. In DNA form, the CDR3 reads TGTGCCAGCAGCTTCTCTTCGGCCTACGAGCAGTACTTC.

This clone was detected a few times. V usage is TRBV5-4 and J usage is TRBJ2-1; no definite D call. In germline, CDR1 is SGHNT, CDR2 YYREEE (reference sequence). CDR3 length: 11 amino acids. The V and J ends lost 2 bases and 9 bases respectively, with 6 bases between them. The CDR3 region has the DNA TGTGCCAGCAGCTTTTTGGCTGAGCAGTTCTTC. Amino acids: CASSFLAEQFF.

This clone occurred a few times. This chain connects TRBV6-5 to TRBJ1-2; a weak D match, TRBD1 (5 bases). Germline lookup yields CDR1 MNHEY and CDR2 SVGAGI. Deletions cut 0 bases from V and 8 bases from J, with 16 bases between. CDR3 length equals 15 residues. CDR3 coding DNA: TGTGCCAGCAGTTACTCCAACCCAGGGATGAGGGGCTACACCTTC. Translated: CASSYSNPGMRGYTF.

The chain combines TRBV10-3 with TRBJ1-6, with D possibly being TRBD1 (5 bases). Germline CDR1 and CDR2: ENHRY and SYGVKD. Trimming left V 3 bases short and J 10 bases short, with 13 bases between. The CDR3 length is 14 residues. CDR3 sequence (DNA): TGTGCCATCAGTGAATACCAGGGAGGGTCACCCCTCCACTTT. This codes for CAISEYQGGSPLHF.

The chain is built from TRBV30 and TRBJ1-1, with D uncertain. V was clipped by 4 bases and J by 7 bases, with 10 bases between them. This CDR3 comprises 11 residues. CDR1 and CDR2 (germline): GTSNPN, SVGIG (reference sequence). The CDR3 DNA sequence: TGTGCCTGGATGACGGGTCGTGAAGCTTTCTTT. Its translation is CAWMTGREAFF.

The CDR3 is CASSPSGGYSNQPQHF. DNA of the CDR3: TGCGCCAGCAGCCCCTCGGGGGGGTATAGCAATCAGCCCCAGCATTTT. This chain links TRBV5-1 with TRBJ1-5, with D tentatively TRBD1 (5 bases). Germline assignment: CDR1 SGHRS and CDR2 YFSETQ. V shed 4 bases and J shed 0 bases, with 14 bases lying between them. The CDR3 runs to 16 residues. Drawing the rest from reference TRBV5-1 and TRBJ1-5, the complete variable domain is KAGVTQTPRYLIKTRGQQVTLSCSPISGHRSVSWYQQTPGQGLQFLFEYFSETQRNKGNFPGRFSGRQFSNSRSEMNVSTLELGDSALYLCASSPSGGYSNQPQHFGDGTRLSIL.

V gene TRBV6-6 combines with J gene TRBJ2-1; TRBD2 matches 7 bases. V dropped 9 bases and J dropped 5; count of bases not matched to a gene: 4. The CDR3 has 12 amino acids. Germline values: CDR1 MNHNY, CDR2 SVGAGI (reference sequence). Here the CDR3 DNA reads TGTGCCAGTCAAGGACTAGACAATGAGCAGTTCTTC. Translated: CASQGLDNEQFF.

This clone was observed a single time. V usage is TRBV4-2 and J usage is TRBJ2-3, with TRBD2 matching over 10 bases. This CDR3 comprises 17 residues. The V and J ends lost 0 bases and 4 bases, in that order; junction bases with no gene match: 7. Germline lookup yields CDR1 LGHNA and CDR2 YNFKEQ. The DNA of the CDR3 is TGTGCCAGCAGCCAAGAGCGAAGCGGGGGGGCTCCAGATACGCAGTATTTT. It translates to CASSQERSGGAPDTQYF.

This chain links TRBV29-1 with TRBJ2-1; 7 bases fit TRBD2. Germline loops: CDR1 SQVTM, CDR2 ANQGSEA. The J segment lost 6 bases and the V segment lost 6 bases, leaving 8 bases of the junction unmatched. This CDR3 has 13 residues. The chain's CDR3 is CSVPRDYGNEQFF. CDR3 in DNA: TGCAGCGTGCCCCGGGACTACGGCAATGAGCAGTTCTTC.

The chain links TRBV27 to TRBJ2-7, with TRBD1 matching over 11 bases. The CDR3 loop spans 16 amino acids. Germline values: CDR1 MNHEY, CDR2 SMNVEV (reference sequence). Trimming took 0 bases from V and 4 from J; bases not matched to a gene: 5. The CDR3 reads CASSLSGTGGSYEQYF. DNA of the CDR3: TGTGCCAGCAGTTTATCCGGGACAGGGGGTAGTTACGAGCAGTACTTC.

The genes are TRBV7-3 and TRBJ2-2, with 8 bases aligning to TRBD1. The CDR3 is 14 amino acids. Looked up from germline, CDR1 is SGHTA and CDR2 is FQGTGA. J was trimmed by 4 bases and V by 6 bases; bases with no gene match: 4. The CDR3 DNA sequence: TGTGCCAGCAGTGACAGGGGATTCACCGGGGAGCTGTTTTTT. Translated, it gives CASSDRGFTGELFF. The full variable domain, its missing parts supplied by reference TRBV7-3 and TRBJ2-2, is GAGVSQTPSNKVTEKGKYVELRCDPISGHTALYWYRQSLGQGPEFLIYFQGTGAADDSGLPNDRFFAVRPEGSVSTLKIQRTERGDSAVYLCASSDRGFTGELFFGEGSRLTVL.

CDR3 sequence: CASRSGGPDYEQYF. CDR3 coding DNA: TGTGCAAGTCGCTCGGGGGGACCGGACTACGAGCAGTACTTC. The J gene is TRBJ2-7, the V gene TRBV12-2; the listed D gene, TRBD2, was not tested against the DNA. TRBV12-2 counts as a pseudogene. This CDR3 is 14 amino acids long.